A selection of T cell receptor beta chains follows, all from one sample in a study of control samples from healthy donors and cancer patients. Here immunoSEQ multiplex PCR was the method, and the copy in TCRdb shows in-frame clones only, minus some. The sample carries roughly 98,000 clones, roughly four fifths recorded once. Input material: blood. All receptors come from a woman aged 55-69 years in good health. Both conserved end residues are part of each CDR3. D genes are given only for firm matches. Clone sizes are given selectively: once, few, many, or a class where the clone is expanded.

V gene	clone size	D gene	J gene	CDR3 protein	CDR3 DNA
TRBV27	-	-	TRBJ2-3	CASSTTGRLTDTQYF	TGTGCCAGCAGCACGACAGGGAGGTTAACAGATACGCAGTATTTT
TRBV19	-	-	TRBJ2-7	CASSYAAFYEQYF	TGTGCCAGTAGTTATGCAGCCTTCTACGAGCAGTACTTC
TRBV9	once	TRBD2	TRBJ2-2	CASSVGEGRELFF	TGTGCCAGCAGCGTAGGGGAGGGCCGGGAGCTGTTTTTT
TRBV5-6	-	TRBD2	TRBJ2-7	CASSLGRDHYEQYF	TGTGCCAGCAGCTTAGGGAGGGACCACTACGAGCAGTACTTC
TRBV4-3	-	-	TRBJ1-5	CASSQEANQPQHF	TGCGCCAGCAGCCAAGAGGCCAATCAGCCCCAGCATTTT
TRBV29-1	-	TRBD2	TRBJ2-3	CSATSGRAIDTQYF	TGCAGCGCGACTAGCGGGAGAGCGATAGATACGCAGTATTTT
TRBV29-1	-	-	TRBJ1-2	CSVPHSTGTRVSGYTF	TGCAGCGTGCCCCACTCAACAGGGACGCGAGTAAGTGGCTACACCTTC
TRBV11-2	-	-	TRBJ2-5	CASSLGGVSETQYF	TGTGCCAGCAGCTTAGGGGGAGTTAGCGAGACCCAGTACTTC
TRBV24-1	-	-	TRBJ2-1	CATSQTAGNEQFF	TGTGCCACCAGTCAGACGGCGGGCAATGAGCAGTTCTTC
TRBV19	-	-	TRBJ1-5	CASSVSDRSNQPQHF	TGTGCCAGTAGTGTTTCGGACAGAAGCAATCAGCCCCAGCATTTT
TRBV3-1/TRBV3-2	-	TRBD1	TRBJ2-1	CASSQEGQRIDEQFF	TGTGCCAGCAGCCAAGAGGGACAGAGGATCGATGAGCAGTTCTTC
TRBV4-3	-	-	TRBJ1-2	CASSQEQGYGYTF	TGCGCCAGCAGCCAAGAACAGGGATATGGCTACACCTTC
TRBV3-1/TRBV3-2	few	TRBD2	TRBJ2-1	CASSPVSGRGHEQFF	TGTGCCAGCAGCCCGGTTAGCGGGAGGGGGCATGAGCAGTTCTTC
TRBV16	-	-	TRBJ1-2	CASSPQTYGYTF	TGTGCCAGCAGCCCCCAAACCTATGGCTACACCTTC
TRBV10-2	-	-	TRBJ1-3	CASSSFQVSGNTIYF	TGCGCCAGCAGCTCATTTCAGGTCTCTGGAAACACCATATATTTT
TRBV4-1	-	-	TRBJ1-5	CASSQVGGAGQPQHF	TGCGCCAGCAGCCAAGTCGGGGGGGCCGGACAGCCCCAGCATTTT
TRBV11-2	-	-	TRBJ1-6	CASSPPGRNSPLHF	TGTGCCAGCAGCCCTCCGGGGCGGAATTCACCCCTCCACTTT
TRBV21-1	-	-	TRBJ1-5	CASSKTRGRQPQHF	TGTGCCAGCAGCAAAACCCGCGGACGTCAGCCCCAGCATTTT
TRBV23-1	-	-	TRBJ2-1	CASSQSRPLGDEQFF	TGCGCCAGCAGTCAATCCCGACCCCTCGGGGATGAGCAGTTCTTC
TRBV29-1	few	TRBD2	TRBJ2-1	CSVWTSGRKGEQFF	TGCAGCGTTTGGACTAGCGGGAGAAAAGGGGAGCAGTTCTTC
TRBV9	-	TRBD1	TRBJ2-1	CASSVGGAQGDYNEQFF	TGTGCCAGCAGCGTAGGAGGGGCGCAGGGGGACTACAATGAGCAGTTCTTC
TRBV6-6	-	-	TRBJ2-3	CASSNPDSGSTDTQYF	TGTGCCAGCAGTAACCCCGACAGCGGGAGCACAGATACGCAGTATTTT
TRBV5-1	-	-	TRBJ1-1	CASSPDLTRNTEAFF	TGCGCCAGCAGCCCCGACCTCACACGGAACACTGAAGCTTTCTTT
TRBV6-2/TRBV6-3	-	TRBD1	TRBJ1-1	CASSSRTGGNTEAFF	TGTGCCAGCAGTTCCCGGACAGGGGGGAACACTGAAGCTTTCTTT
TRBV5-5	-	-	TRBJ2-7	CASSLQSQGYYEQYF	TGTGCCAGCAGCCTACAATCTCAGGGGTACTACGAGCAGTACTTC
TRBV5-1	-	-	TRBJ1-2	CASSTTRGYGYTF	TGCGCCAGCAGTACGACAAGGGGGTATGGCTACACCTTC
TRBV6-5	-	TRBD2	TRBJ2-3	CASSPPAGVINTQYF	TGTGCCAGCAGCCCGCCGGCGGGAGTTATAAATACGCAGTATTTT
TRBV6-2/TRBV6-3	-	-	TRBJ2-7	CASSYSIDLRGRNYEQYF	TGTGCCAGCAGTTACTCCATAGATCTCAGAGGGAGAAACTACGAGCAGTACTTC
TRBV29-1	-	-	TRBJ1-1	CSARGRIRDTEAFF	TGCAGCGCCCGTGGGCGGATTCGGGACACTGAAGCTTTCTTT
TRBV6-6	-	-	TRBJ1-2	CASRGNYGYTF	TGTGCCAGCAGAGGCAACTATGGCTACACCTTC
TRBV27	-	-	TRBJ1-2	CASSSTGGNDYGYTF	TGTGCCAGCAGTTCCACCGGGGGGAATGACTATGGCTACACCTTC
TRBV7-8	-	-	TRBJ2-1	CASSLGWSSYNEQFF	TGTGCCAGCAGCTTAGGGTGGAGCTCCTACAATGAGCAGTTCTTC
TRBV19	-	-	TRBJ1-5	CARPIYSSAGGQPQHF	TGTGCCAGACCAATTTACAGCTCTGCCGGGGGTCAGCCCCAGCATTTT
TRBV7-6	-	TRBD1	TRBJ1-4	CASSLGDRATNEKLFF	TGTGCCAGCAGCTTAGGGGACAGAGCAACTAATGAAAAACTGTTTTTT
TRBV5-1	-	-	TRBJ2-3	CASSPSVYTDTQYF	TGCGCCAGCAGCCCCAGTGTGTATACAGATACGCAGTATTTT
TRBV6-4	once	-	TRBJ2-5	CARGVPSEQETQYF	TGTGCCAGAGGGGTTCCGAGTGAACAAGAGACCCAGTACTTC
TRBV5-6	-	-	TRBJ2-3	CASSLGSGRRTDTQYF	TGTGCCAGCAGCTTGGGGTCGGGTAGACGCACAGATACGCAGTATTTT
TRBV6-5	once	TRBD1	TRBJ1-6	CATTDRAQNSPLHF	TGTGCCACCACAGACAGGGCCCAAAACTCACCCCTCCACTTT
TRBV11-2	-	-	TRBJ1-5	CASSADDSNQPQHF	TGTGCCAGCAGCGCAGACGATAGCAATCAGCCCCAGCATTTT
TRBV3-1/TRBV3-2	-	TRBD2	TRBJ2-2	CASSRQAPGGGIGELFF	TGTGCCAGCAGCCGTCAGGCCCCGGGAGGGGGTATCGGGGAGCTGTTTTTT
TRBV12-3/TRBV12-4	-	-	TRBJ1-6	CASSFTGTPLHF	TGTGCCAGCAGTTTTACGGGGACACCCCTCCACTTT
TRBV6-2/TRBV6-3	-	TRBD1	TRBJ1-4	CASSQGGWNEKLFF	TGTGCCAGCAGTCAAGGGGGCTGGAATGAAAAACTGTTTTTT
TRBV6-5	-	-	TRBJ1-1	CASTRHLGSTEAFF	TGTGCCAGCACCAGACACTTGGGGAGTACTGAAGCTTTCTTT
TRBV6-4	-	-	TRBJ2-7	CASSDWMQPQVSYEQYF	TGTGCCAGCAGTGACTGGATGCAGCCGCAAGTCTCCTACGAGCAGTACTTC
TRBV7-2	-	TRBD1	TRBJ2-7	CASSGWTGIAQYF	TGTGCCAGCAGCGGATGGACAGGGATCGCGCAGTACTTC
TRBV4-1	-	-	TRBJ2-7	CASSQGELRGLDEQYF	TGCGCCAGCAGCCAAGGGGAGCTACGGGGTCTCGACGAGCAGTACTTC
TRBV19	-	-	TRBJ1-1	CASSDGVNTEAFF	TGTGCCAGTAGTGACGGGGTGAACACTGAAGCTTTCTTT
TRBV29-1	-	-	TRBJ2-6	CSVFTSGANVLTF	TGCAGCGTTTTTACCTCTGGGGCCAACGTCCTGACTTTC
TRBV2	many	TRBD1	TRBJ2-7	CASSETGTGSREQYF	TGTGCCAGCAGCGAAACCGGGACAGGGTCGCGCGAGCAGTACTTC
TRBV11-2	-	TRBD1	TRBJ1-1	CASSFDRGGAFF	TGTGCCAGCAGCTTTGACAGGGGAGGGGCTTTCTTT
TRBV7-2	-	TRBD1	TRBJ2-3	CASSLSQGSDTQYF	TGTGCCAGCAGCTTATCACAGGGGTCAGATACGCAGTATTTT
TRBV21-1	-	-	TRBJ2-7	CASSVYRAVPSEQYF	TGTGCCAGCAGCGTCTACAGGGCCGTCCCTTCCGAGCAGTACTTC